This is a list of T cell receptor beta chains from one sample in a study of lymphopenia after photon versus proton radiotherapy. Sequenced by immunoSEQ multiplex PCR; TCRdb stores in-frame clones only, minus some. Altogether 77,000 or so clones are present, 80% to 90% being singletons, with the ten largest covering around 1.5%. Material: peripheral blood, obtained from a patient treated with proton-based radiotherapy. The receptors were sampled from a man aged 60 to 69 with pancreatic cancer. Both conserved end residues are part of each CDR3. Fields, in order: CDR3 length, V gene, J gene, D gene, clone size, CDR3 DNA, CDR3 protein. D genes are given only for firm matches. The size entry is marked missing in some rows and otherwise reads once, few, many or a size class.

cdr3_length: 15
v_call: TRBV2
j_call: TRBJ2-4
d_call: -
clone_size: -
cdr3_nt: TGTGCCAGCAGCAGGACTATTGGGGGCCAAAACATTCAGTACTTC
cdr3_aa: CASSRTIGGQNIQYF

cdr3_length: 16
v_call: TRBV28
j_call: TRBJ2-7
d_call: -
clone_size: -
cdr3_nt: TGTGCCAGCAGTTTATTAGACAGGTTTGGGTCCTACGAGCAGTACTTC
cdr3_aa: CASSLLDRFGSYEQYF

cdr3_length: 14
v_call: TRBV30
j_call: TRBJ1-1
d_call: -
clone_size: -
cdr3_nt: TGTGCCTGTGACCGGGGCGAGACAGGCACTGAAGCTTTCTTT
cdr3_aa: CACDRGETGTEAFF

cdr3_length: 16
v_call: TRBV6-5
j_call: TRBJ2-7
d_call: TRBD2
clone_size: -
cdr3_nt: TGTGCCAGCAGTTACTCGAGCGGACTAGCGGGAGGAAGGCAGTACTTC
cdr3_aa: CASSYSSGLAGGRQYF

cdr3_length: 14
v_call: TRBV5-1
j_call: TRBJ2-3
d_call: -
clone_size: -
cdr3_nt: TGCGCCAGCAGCTTGACATCTTTAGCAGATACGCAGTATTTT
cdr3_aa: CASSLTSLADTQYF

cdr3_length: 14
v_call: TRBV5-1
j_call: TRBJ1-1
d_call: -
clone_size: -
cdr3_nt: TGCGCCAGCAGCCCACGCGGGGGTCGGACTGAAGCTTTCTTT
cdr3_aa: CASSPRGGRTEAFF

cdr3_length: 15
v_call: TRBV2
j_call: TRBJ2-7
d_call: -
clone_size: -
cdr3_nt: TGTGCCAGCAAAGGGTCGGGATTGAGGTCCTACGAGCAGTACTTC
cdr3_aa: CASKGSGLRSYEQYF

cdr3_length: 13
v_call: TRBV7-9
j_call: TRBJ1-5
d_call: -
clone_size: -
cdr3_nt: TGTGCCAGCAGCTTTCAGAGCAATCAGCCCCAGCATTTT
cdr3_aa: CASSFQSNQPQHF

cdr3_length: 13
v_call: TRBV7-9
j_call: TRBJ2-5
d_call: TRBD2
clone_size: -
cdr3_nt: TGTGCCAGCAGCGCCGCAGCGGGAGGGACCCAGTACTTC
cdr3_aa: CASSAAAGGTQYF

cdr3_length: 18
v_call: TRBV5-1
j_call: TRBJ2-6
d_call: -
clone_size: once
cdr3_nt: TGCGCCAGCAGCTTGGTAGGGGTAGCCTTGCCTGGGGCCAACGTCCTGACTTTC
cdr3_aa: CASSLVGVALPGANVLTF

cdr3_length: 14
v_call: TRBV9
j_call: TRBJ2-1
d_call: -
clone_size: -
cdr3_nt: TGTGCCAGCGGCGGACTCTGGCAGGGCAATGAGCAGTTCTTC
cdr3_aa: CASGGLWQGNEQFF

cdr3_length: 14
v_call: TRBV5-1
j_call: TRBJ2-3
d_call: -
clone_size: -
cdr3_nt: TGCGCCAGCAGCTTGTCCGGAATTAGGGATACGCAGTATTTT
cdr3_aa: CASSLSGIRDTQYF

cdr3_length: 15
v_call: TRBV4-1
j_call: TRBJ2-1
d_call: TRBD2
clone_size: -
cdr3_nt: TGCGCCAGCAGCCATGCTATTAGCGGGAGTGGGGAGCAGTTCTTC
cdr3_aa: CASSHAISGSGEQFF

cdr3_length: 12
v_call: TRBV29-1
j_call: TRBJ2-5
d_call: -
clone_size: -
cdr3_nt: TGCAGCGTTCCGTCGGCCCAAGAGACCCAGTACTTC
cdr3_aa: CSVPSAQETQYF

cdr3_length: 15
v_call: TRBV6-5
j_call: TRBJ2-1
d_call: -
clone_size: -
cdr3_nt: TGTGCCAGCAGTTACTCAACCGATACCTGGGATGAGCAGTTCTTC
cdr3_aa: CASSYSTDTWDEQFF

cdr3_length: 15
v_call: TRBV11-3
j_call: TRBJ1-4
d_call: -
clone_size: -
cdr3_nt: TGTGCCAGCAGCTTAAAAGAGGGGACTAATGAAAAACTGTTTTTT
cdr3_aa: CASSLKEGTNEKLFF

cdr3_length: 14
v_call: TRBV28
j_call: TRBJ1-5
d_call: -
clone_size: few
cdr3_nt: TGTGCCAGCAGTTTTCGACGGGTCAATCAGCCCCAGCATTTT
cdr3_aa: CASSFRRVNQPQHF

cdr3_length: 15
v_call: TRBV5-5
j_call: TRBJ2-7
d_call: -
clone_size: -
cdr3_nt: TGTGCCAGCAGCTTGCAGCCTTCCTCTTTATACGAGCAGTACTTC
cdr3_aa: CASSLQPSSLYEQYF

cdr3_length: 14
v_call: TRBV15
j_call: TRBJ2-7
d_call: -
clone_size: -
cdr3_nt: TGTGCCACCAGCTTTGGACACAGGGTTGGCGAGCAGTACTTC
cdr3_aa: CATSFGHRVGEQYF

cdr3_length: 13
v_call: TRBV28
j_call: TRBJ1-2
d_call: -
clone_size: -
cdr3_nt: TGTGCCAGCAGAGCCGGGACATCTCTTGGCTACACCTTC
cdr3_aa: CASRAGTSLGYTF